This TCR beta chain was found in a study of graft-versus-host responses after intestinal transplantation. Study-level background: After anti-thymocyte globulin induction, recipients took tacrolimus and steroids for 2 to 3 years. Study-wide results and limits: Early post-transplant HvG declines showed an association with peak circulating GvH clone levels.

Measured with immunoSEQ multiplex PCR; TCRdb has only the in-frame clones, and not every one. The top ten clones hold over 2.5% of a sample with 90,000 to 150,000 clones, approximately 95% of them seen once. A word on this clone: Its antigen remains unknown.

V was clipped by 2 bases and J by 1 base; unmatched bases: 5. The CDR3 runs 15 residues. Germline CDR1 SGHNT, CDR2 YYREEE (reference sequence). The specimen was unstimulated CD8+ T cells sorted from spleen or lymph node cells, collected before intestinal transplant. The sequence came from a human donor who received an intestinal transplant. The V and J genes are TRBV5-4 and TRBJ1-1, with 7 positions matching TRBD1. The CDR3 DNA follows: TGTGCCAGCAGCTTTTTCAGGGGGGGGAACACTGAAGCTTTCTTT. It encodes CASSFFRGGNTEAFF.